A selection of T cell receptor beta chains follows, all from one sample in a study of CD8+CD57+ T cells in acquired aplastic anemia. MiXCR, run by TCRdb on the reads, gives a single entry per CDR3 protein. The sample yields 190,000 or so distinct CDR3 sequences, approximately 48% seen once. What was sequenced was sorted CD4+, CD8+, or CD8+CD57+ T cells (not recorded which) from PBMCs. The receptors shown here come from a human donor with aplastic anemia. Both conserved end residues are part of each CDR3. The D gene is left open where the match is weak. The size entry is marked missing in some rows and otherwise reads once, few, many or a size class.

V	size	J	D	DNA	CDR3
TRBV7-2	many	TRBJ2-3	.	TGTGCCAGCAGCCTAGGGACCCATCAAAGCACAGGTACGCAGTATTTT	CASSLGTHQSTGTQYF
TRBV10-3	many	TRBJ1-2	TRBD1	TGTGCCATCAGTGAGTCAGGGACAGGGTTTGGCTACACCTTC	CAISESGTGFGYTF
TRBV2	.	TRBJ2-7	TRBD1	TGTGCCAGCAGCTCTAAGGACAGGGGAGCCTACGAGCAGTACTTC	CASSSKDRGAYEQYF
TRBV2	few	TRBJ1-2	.	TGTGCCAGCAGTGTTCAGGACAGCTATGGCTACACCTTC	CASSVQDSYGYTF
TRBV6-4	many	TRBJ2-7	TRBD2	TGTGCCAGCAGCGGACTAGGCGGGGGCGAGCAGTACTTC	CASSGLGGGEQYF
TRBV27	.	TRBJ2-3	TRBD1	TGTGCCAGCAGTTTGGCGGGACAGGGGGTGGACACGCAGTATTTT	CASSLAGQGVDTQYF
TRBV11-2	.	TRBJ2-7	TRBD2	TGTGCCAGCAGCTCATATAGCGGGGCTAGCTCCTACGAGCAGTACTTC	CASSSYSGASSYEQYF
TRBV5-4	.	TRBJ2-2	TRBD2	TGTGCCAGCAGCTCCGCTGCGGGAGGGCCTCGGACCGGGGAGCTGTTTTTT	CASSSAAGGPRTGELFF
TRBV6-5	many	TRBJ1-1	.	TGTGCCAGCAGTTACTCCGGTACGATGGCGAACACTGAAGCTTTCTTT	CASSYSGTMANTEAFF
TRBV2	.	TRBJ1-2	.	TGTGCCAGCAGTGAAGTCGACGGCTTTGGTGGCTACACCTTC	CASSEVDGFGGYTF
TRBV28	.	TRBJ2-5	.	TGTGCCAGCAGTTCCCGCCTTTACGGCCGCGGGACACGGAGGAAGACCCAGTACTTC	CASSSRLYGRGTRRKTQYF
TRBV5-1	.	TRBJ1-1	.	TGCGCCAGCAGCTTGGTAGGGGGAGTGGATGAAGCTTTCTTT	CASSLVGGVDEAFF
TRBV10-3	.	TRBJ2-6	.	TGTGCCAGAGCGTCGGGGGACAGTTCCCTTGCTGGGGCCAACGTCCTGACTTTC	CARASGDSSLAGANVLTF
TRBV3-1	.	TRBJ1-6	.	TGTGCCAGCAGTGGAGGTCACTCTAATTCACCCCTCCACTTT	CASSGGHSNSPLHF
TRBV4-2	once	TRBJ1-4	.	TGTGCCAGCAGCCAAGAGGTGGGGGGCACTAATGAAAAACTGTTTTTT	CASSQEVGGTNEKLFF
TRBV27	many	TRBJ2-5	.	TGTGCCAGCACCTCGGACAGCTGCCAAGAGACCCAGTACTTC	CASTSDSCQETQYF
TRBV10-1	.	TRBJ2-1	TRBD1	TGCGCCAGCAGTCCCTTGGGGACAGGGGAGTACAATGAGCAGTTCTTC	CASSPLGTGEYNEQFF
TRBV7-2	.	TRBJ1-2	.	TGTGCCAGCAGTTATAGGATGGTGGGGGACTATGGCTACACCTTC	CASSYRMVGDYGYTF
TRBV7-9	.	TRBJ1-1	.	TGTGCCAGCAGCATGGGACCGAACACTGAAGCTTTCTTT	CASSMGPNTEAFF
TRBV19	.	TRBJ1-1	.	TGTGCCAGTTGCCCTCGACAGCTTGAGAACACTGAAGCTTTCTTT	CASCPRQLENTEAFF
TRBV4-1	.	TRBJ1-2	.	TGCGCCAGCAGCCTGACAGCCATCGAGGATGGCTACACCTTC	CASSLTAIEDGYTF
TRBV10-3	many	TRBJ2-7	.	TGTGCCATCAGTGAAAACACAGGGACGAGTGACGAGCAGTACTTC	CAISENTGTSDEQYF
TRBV19	many	TRBJ1-1	.	TGTGCCAGTAGTAGGGAGGGGGAAAACACTGAAGCTTTCTTT	CASSREGENTEAFF
TRBV6-1	few	TRBJ1-5	.	TGTGCCAGCATTGATGGGGGGGGTTTGGCCCAGCATTTT	CASIDGGGLAQHF
TRBV5-1	many	TRBJ2-3	.	TGCGCCAGCAGCTTGGAGGGGACCCGCACAGATACGCAGTATTTT	CASSLEGTRTDTQYF
TRBV15	few	TRBJ2-7	.	TGTGCCACCAGCAGAGATATGAAGCACGAGCAGTACTTC	CATSRDMKHEQYF
TRBV24-1	.	TRBJ2-1	TRBD2	TGTGCCACCAGTGATTTGGCAACTAGCGGTAGTCTTGAGCAGTTCTTC	CATSDLATSGSLEQFF
TRBV7-9	many	TRBJ1-3	.	TGTGCCAGCAGCTCGGACAGAGCTGGAAACACCATATATTTT	CASSSDRAGNTIYF
TRBV2	.	TRBJ2-3	TRBD2	TGTGCCAGCAGGGCGGGACTAGCGGGGGGGCGCGTGGATTTT	CASRAGLAGGRVDF
TRBV7-2	.	TRBJ2-4	TRBD1	TGTGCCAGCAGCTTAAGGGGGCTAGGAAACATTCAGTACTTC	CASSLRGLGNIQYF
TRBV2	.	TRBJ2-7	.	TGTGCCAGCAGTGAGCATGGACAGCCCTACGAGCAGTACTTC	CASSEHGQPYEQYF
TRBV24-1	.	TRBJ2-2	.	TGTGCCACCAATGGGGCGAGCGGGGAGCTGTTTTTT	CATNGASGELFF
TRBV6-5	many	TRBJ1-1	.	TGTGCCAGCAGTTACGGGACACCGAACACTGAAGCTTTCTTT	CASSYGTPNTEAFF
TRBV5-1	many	TRBJ1-1	.	TGCGCCAGCAGCGACGGACAGACGAACACTGAAGCTTTCTTT	CASSDGQTNTEAFF
TRBV15	.	TRBJ2-2	.	TGTGCCACCAGCAGACCCTCCAAGAGCTACACCGGGGAGCTGTTTTTT	CATSRPSKSYTGELFF
TRBV12-3/TRBV12-4	many	TRBJ1-1	.	TGTGCCAGCAGGGATGTAGGCACTGAAGCTTTCTTT	CASRDVGTEAFF
TRBV2	.	TRBJ2-7	TRBD1	TGCGCCAGCAGCCAAACGGGACAGGGTCCCTACGAGCAGTACTTC	CASSQTGQGPYEQYF
TRBV18	.	TRBJ2-3	.	TGTGCCAGCTCACCAACCTTTCCGGACAGCACAGATACGCAGTATTTT	CASSPTFPDSTDTQYF
TRBV5-1	.	TRBJ2-1	.	TGCGCCAGCAGCTTGTCGAACCCCGCGAATGAGCAGTTCTTC	CASSLSNPANEQFF
TRBV20-1	many	TRBJ1-2	.	TGCAGTGCTAGGGGGGGGTATGGCTACACCTTC	CSARGGYGYTF
TRBV4-2	many	TRBJ2-1	.	TGTGCCAGCAGCCCTTCCGGGGCCACCTACAATGAGCAGTTCTTC	CASSPSGATYNEQFF
TRBV10-3	.	TRBJ2-5	TRBD2	TGTGCCATCAGTGGGACAGGGACTAGCGGGGGGGGAGGGACCCAGTACTTC	CAISGTGTSGGGGTQYF
TRBV25-1	many	TRBJ2-5	.	TGTGCCAGCGGTGGGGGGTGGGAGACCCAGTACTTC	CASGGGWETQYF
TRBV2	many	TRBJ1-2	TRBD1	TGTGCCAAGGAAAAGGGGGCGTACTATGGCTACACCTTC	CAKEKGAYYGYTF
TRBV4-1	.	TRBJ2-7	TRBD2	TGCGCCAGCAGCCTTGAAAGAGCGGGAGGGCCGATGAGCGAGCAGTACTTC	CASSLERAGGPMSEQYF
TRBV7-8	.	TRBJ1-3	.	TGTGCCAGCAGCCATGTGGGCAGGTCAACAGGAAACACCATATATTTT	CASSHVGRSTGNTIYF
TRBV7-3	.	TRBJ1-3	.	TGTGCCAGCAGCTTAATGGGGGACTCTGGAAACACCATATATTTT	CASSLMGDSGNTIYF
TRBV7-9	many	TRBJ2-2	.	TGTGCCAGCAGCTTAAGGCAAGACGCGAACACCGGGGAGCTGTTTTTT	CASSLRQDANTGELFF
TRBV20-1	.	TRBJ2-7	TRBD1	TGCAGTGCCAGTGGGGGACAGGGTCCCTACGAGCAGTACTTC	CSASGGQGPYEQYF
TRBV15	.	TRBJ2-7	.	TGTGCCACCAGCAGAGATGCCATGTTGGTCTCCAACGAGCAGTACTTC	CATSRDAMLVSNEQYF
TRBV4-2	.	TRBJ1-1	TRBD1	TGTGCCAGCAGCCAGGGGGACAGGGGCCTTCCGAACACTGAAGCTTTCTTT	CASSQGDRGLPNTEAFF
TRBV9	once	TRBJ2-7	TRBD1	TGTGCCAGCAGCTTGGCCGGGACAGGGCGAAACGAGCAGTACTTC	CASSLAGTGRNEQYF
TRBV5-1	.	TRBJ2-2	.	TGCGCCAGCAGCTTTCAGGCGACCGGGGAGCTGTTTTTT	CASSFQATGELFF
TRBV7-6	.	TRBJ2-7	.	TGTGCCAGCAGCTTAGCGTCGGGCCAGGGGTTCACCTACGAGCAGTACTTC	CASSLASGQGFTYEQYF
TRBV29-1	once	TRBJ1-1	.	TGCAGCGTTGAAGATACGTCGGGGAACACTGAAGCTTTCTTT	CSVEDTSGNTEAFF
TRBV10-3	once	TRBJ2-3	.	TGTGCCATCAGTGGGGCGACAGACGCGCAGTATTTT	CAISGATDAQYF
TRBV20-1	few	TRBJ1-1	TRBD1	TGCAGTGCTAGAGCCGGACAGGCACACACTGAAGCTTTCTTT	CSARAGQAHTEAFF
TRBV7-6	many	TRBJ1-3	.	TGTGCCAGCAGCTTAGAAGGGGGTGCTGGAAACACCATATATTTT	CASSLEGGAGNTIYF
TRBV6-1	few	TRBJ1-1	.	TGTGCCAGCAGTACGAACACTGAAGCTTTCTTT	CASSTNTEAFF
TRBV19	.	TRBJ1-1	.	TGTGCCACGGGACATTGGGGTACTGAAGCTTTCTTT	CATGHWGTEAFF